These 23 T cell receptor beta chains share one sample of origin, sequenced in a study of shared clonotypes between healthy human individuals. The table came from immunoSEQ multiplex PCR; TCRdb's copy has only in-frame clones and leaves some out. The data show 2 million to 2.5 million clones, about 92% seen once. The specimen sequenced was naive CD4+ T cells from PBMCs. Subset given: CD45RA+ positively selected. The receptors were gathered from a man aged 18 to 30 in good health. Some clones in this sample may be carry-over from other donors' samples.

This sequence joins TRBV28 and TRBJ1-2, with D possibly TRBD1 on 6 matching bases. V gave up 1 base and J gave up 10 bases, with 16 bases separating them. Germline CDR1 is MDHEN and CDR2 is SYDVKM. CDR3 length: 14 residues. CDR3 loop: CASSLSRGGLDYTF. CDR3 DNA: TGTGCCAGCAGTTTATCCAGGGGAGGGTTAGACTACACCTTC.

The CDR3 loop reads CASSQSSGRGTDTQYF. The DNA for the CDR3 is TGTGCCAGCAGCCAATCTAGCGGGAGAGGCACAGATACGCAGTATTTT. The J gene is TRBJ2-3, the V gene TRBV11-3; 10 bases are a match to TRBD2. Trimming removed 5 bases from V and 1 base from J; junction bases left unmatched: 6. The CDR3 is 16 residues long. The germline V gene encodes CDR1 SGHNT and CDR2 YENEEA.

This CDR3 is CASSISSVGMNEQFF. The CDR3 DNA is TGTGCCAGTAGTATATCTTCGGTCGGGATGAATGAGCAGTTCTTC. This chain uses TRBV19 with TRBJ2-1; possible D gene TRBD2, 5 bases. The V and J ends lost 2 bases and 7 bases respectively, with 15 bases between them. CDR3 length equals 15 residues. The germline V gene has CDR1 LNHDA and CDR2 SQIVND (reference sequence).

The rearrangement joins TRBV28 to TRBJ1-2; no firm D call. The germline gives CDR1 MDHEN, CDR2 SYDVKM. The CDR3 totals 13 residues. Trimming pared 6 bases from V and 2 bases from J, leaving 10 bases between. The CDR3 DNA sequence: TGTGCCAGCAGCCCAGACTTAAACTATGGCTACACCTTC. Translation: CASSPDLNYGYTF.

The V gene is TRBV6-1, the J gene TRBJ2-3; 9 positions agree with TRBD1. After removal of 6 bases from V and 1 base from J, the junction contained 2 bases not matched to a gene. The CDR3 runs 14 residues. In germline, CDR1 is MNHNS, CDR2 SASEGT. CDR3 DNA: TGTGCCAGCAGACAGGGGGCTGGCACAGATACGCAGTATTTT. Translating it yields CASRQGAGTDTQYF.

The V call is TRBV11-3, the J call TRBJ2-2; tentative D call: TRBD2 (7 bases). Germline V gene data show CDR1 as SGHNT and CDR2 as YENEEA. Trimming shortened V by 5 bases and J by 7 bases, and 11 bases separated the two germline ends. CDR3 size: 13 residues. The CDR3 DNA is TGTGCCAGCAGCAGGGGGGGAAGCGGGGAGCTGTTTTTT. This codes for CASSRGGSGELFF.

The V gene is TRBV29-1, the J gene TRBJ2-1; a possible D gene is TRBD2 (6 bases). CDR1 is SQVTM and CDR2 is ANQGSEA in the germline V gene. V lost 0 bases to trimming and J lost 4 bases, with 16 bases between them. The CDR3 runs to 16 residues. The DNA of the CDR3 is TGCAGCGTTGAAGAGGGGACTTCCGAAACATACAATGAGCAGTTCTTC. It is translated as CSVEEGTSETYNEQFF.

The chain recombines TRBV9 with TRBJ1-2; maybe TRBD1 (5 bases). Trimming took 1 base from V and 4 from J, leaving 11 bases between them. In germline, CDR1 is SGDLS, CDR2 YYNGEE. The CDR3 spans 14 residues. The DNA of the CDR3 is TGTGCCAGCAGCGTAACAACAGGTCCCTATGGCTACACCTTC. This gives the protein CASSVTTGPYGYTF.

This sequence joins TRBV10-3 and TRBJ2-7, with TRBD1 identical over 8 bases. The junction had 6 bases not matched to a gene; V was cut back by 3 bases and J by 2 bases. The CDR3 runs 15 residues. Germline values: CDR1 ENHRY, CDR2 SYGVKD. CDR3: CAISEYAGGAYEQYF. CDR3 bases: TGTGCCATCAGTGAATACGCAGGGGGCGCCTACGAGCAGTACTTC.

The chain uses TRBV30 and TRBJ1-4; D is possibly TRBD1 (5 bases). From germline, CDR1 is GTSNPN and CDR2 SVGIG (reference sequence). This CDR3 spans 13 amino acids. V lost 2 bases and J lost 8, with 12 bases in between. The CDR3 DNA reads TGTGCCTGGAGTACACAGGTTGGGGAAAAACTGTTTTTT. This translates into CAWSTQVGEKLFF.

Regarding this clone: The same CDR3 is also encoded by other DNA sequences in this sample. The CDR3 loop reads CASSQDGGSYNEQFF. The CDR3 DNA reads as TGCGCCAGCAGCCAAGACGGGGGCTCCTACAATGAGCAGTTCTTC. V usage is TRBV4-3 and J usage is TRBJ2-1, with D possibly TRBD2 on 6 matching bases. The CDR3 runs 15 residues. V lost 0 bases and J lost 0, with 6 bases in between. The germline V gene has CDR1 LGHNA and CDR2 YSLEER.

The V call is TRBV6-5, the J call TRBJ2-2; D is perhaps TRBD1 or TRBD2 (5 bases each). CDR1 is MNHEY and CDR2 is SVGAGI in the germline V gene. The V end lost 7 bases, the J end lost 5 bases, and 11 bases lay between the germline ends. CDR3 length equals 13 residues. The CDR3 region is CASKLWGTGELFF. The CDR3 DNA follows: TGTGCCAGCAAGCTCTGGGGGACCGGGGAGCTGTTTTTT.

V usage is TRBV7-2 and J usage is TRBJ2-5; D perhaps matches TRBD1 (6 bases). CDR3 length equals 15 residues. Looked up from germline, CDR1 is SGHTA and CDR2 is FQGNSA. V lost 2 bases, J lost 2 bases, and 12 bases lay in between. The CDR3 sequence: CASSLPHRAQETQYF. The CDR3 coding sequence is TGTGCCAGCAGCTTACCCCACAGGGCACAAGAGACCCAGTACTTC.

The chain has TRBV9 and TRBJ2-2; 10 nucleotides match TRBD1. The CDR3 loop spans 16 amino acids. The germline V gene has CDR1 SGDLS and CDR2 YYNGEE. V trimming: 4 bases; J trimming: 6 bases; junction bases outside the gene matches: 9. CDR3 sequence reads: CASSWGQGSSPGELFF. DNA for the CDR3: TGTGCCAGCAGCTGGGGACAGGGGAGTTCTCCCGGGGAGCTGTTTTTT.

This clone was recorded once. The V and J genes are TRBV7-2 and TRBJ2-5; 11 positions agree with TRBD2. With 1 base clipped from V and 5 bases from J, the junction kept 9 bases outside the gene matches. Germline CDR1 is SGHTA and CDR2 is FQGNSA. The CDR3 loop spans 17 amino acids. CDR3 nucleotide sequence: TGTGCCAGCAGCTTAGAATCCCTAGCGGGAGGTCGGGAGACCCAGTACTTC. As protein: CASSLESLAGGRETQYF.

Details on this clone: This CDR3 is also generated by other DNA sequences in the sample. The chain couples TRBV4-3 to TRBJ2-2, with TRBD1 matching over 7 bases. Germline V gene data show CDR1 as LGHNA and CDR2 as YSLEER. The V segment lost 4 bases and the J segment 6 bases; nucleotides outside the gene matches: 2. The CDR3 extends over 13 amino acids. In DNA form, the CDR3 reads TGCGCCAGCAGCCCCAGGGGGTCCGGGGAGCTGTTTTTT. Translating it yields CASSPRGSGELFF.

Remarks on this clone: The identical CDR3 is also encoded by other nucleotide sequences in the sample. The V gene is TRBV5-1, the J gene TRBJ1-1, with D uncertain. Germline CDR1 and CDR2: SGHRS and YFSETQ. The CDR3 is 12 residues long. Trimming pared 4 bases from V and 4 bases from J, leaving 8 bases between. CDR3 DNA sequence: TGCGCCAGCAGCCCCCGCGGCACTGAAGCTTTCTTT. As protein: CASSPRGTEAFF.

The chain couples TRBV19 to TRBJ2-5; TRBD1 is a possible D gene (6 bases). V was trimmed by 5 bases and J by 4 bases, leaving 14 bases between them. From germline, CDR1 is LNHDA and CDR2 SQIVND (reference sequence). The CDR3 runs to 14 residues. The CDR3 nucleotides are TGTGCCAGTAGTTGGCCAGGGGATGGAGAGACCCAGTACTTC. Encoded protein: CASSWPGDGETQYF.

The chain employs TRBV7-6 and TRBJ2-1; TRBD1 matches at 7 bases. V dropped 5 bases and J dropped 13; count of bases not matched to a gene: 11. Germline V gives CDR1 SGHVS, CDR2 FNYEAQ. The length of the CDR3 is 13 residues. The CDR3 nucleotides are TGTGCCAGCAGCCCCATAGGACAGGTCACACAGTTCTTC. Its protein is CASSPIGQVTQFF. The full variable domain, its missing parts supplied by reference TRBV7-6 and TRBJ2-1, is GAGVSQSPRYKVTKRGQDVALRCDPISGHVSLYWYRQALGQGPEFLTYFNYEAQQDKSGLPNDRFSAERPEGSISTLTIQRTEQRDSAMYRCASSPIGQVTQFFGPGTRLTVL.

This chain joins TRBV5-1 and TRBJ2-1, with 8 bases fitting TRBD1. The trim removed 4 bases at V and 5 bases at J, leaving 8 bases unmatched. Germline CDR1 reads SGHRS; CDR2 reads YFSETQ. There are 15 residues in the CDR3. CDR3 region: CASSPGAGQDNEQFF. The CDR3 nucleotides read TGCGCCAGCAGCCCGGGGGCGGGACAGGACAATGAGCAGTTCTTC.

The chain employs TRBV5-1 and TRBJ2-1, with no clear D. V dropped 0 bases and J dropped 9 bases, with 10 bases sitting between them. Germline values: CDR1 SGHRS, CDR2 YFSETQ. This CDR3 has 13 amino acids. CDR3 nucleotides: TGCGCCAGCAGCTTGGTCTCAGGTTCTGAGCAGTTCTTC. The encoded protein is CASSLVSGSEQFF. Variable domain in full (rest from reference TRBV5-1 and TRBJ2-1): KAGVTQTPRYLIKTRGQQVTLSCSPISGHRSVSWYQQTPGQGLQFLFEYFSETQRNKGNFPGRFSGRQFSNSRSEMNVSTLELGDSALYLCASSLVSGSEQFFGPGTRLTVL.

This chain connects TRBV19 to TRBJ2-7; D possibly corresponds to TRBD1 (5 bases). The germline CDR1 and CDR2 sequences are LNHDA and SQIVND (reference sequence). CDR3 size: 15 residues. V lost 3 bases to trimming and J lost 8 bases, with 20 bases between them. The CDR3 DNA is TGTGCCAGTAGTATCGGTGGCAGGGCGGCTGGGAAGCAGTACTTC. It specifies CASSIGGRAAGKQYF.

V usage is TRBV2 and J usage is TRBJ1-1; no firm D call. The CDR3 is 15 residues long. Germline V gene sequence: CDR1 SNHLY, CDR2 FYNNEI. The ends were cut back, 3 bases at V and 0 bases at J, with 11 bases in the middle. CDR3 DNA sequence: TGTGCCAGCAGTGAGTGGGCAAGTATGAACACTGAAGCTTTCTTT. Translating it yields CASSEWASMNTEAFF.